A selection of T cell receptor beta chains follows, all from one sample in a study of blood T cell repertoires in COVID-19. TCRdb keeps only in-frame clones here, not all; method: immunoSEQ multiplex PCR. In the table there are about 190,000 clones, approximately 86% of which are singletons. The sequenced sample consisted of peripheral blood. All receptors derive from a man in his 70s with active or convalescent COVID-19. CDR3s include the opening cysteine and the closing phenylalanine or tryptophan. Part of the rows lack a size; the others show once, few, many or a class for expanded clones.

TRBV27 | . | CASSLSAGGGTEAFF
TRBV3-1/TRBV3-2 | few | CASSQALGRGRNTGELFF
TRBV28 | . | CASRLRGLMAETQYF
TRBV7-2 | . | CASSPSPGLAEQYF
TRBV28 | . | CASSFLRGTYNEQFF
TRBV28 | . | CASSGGAYSGYTF
TRBV14 | . | CASSQVLIPGLNEQFF
TRBV11-2 | . | CASTRRGEREETQYF
TRBV3-1/TRBV3-2 | few | CASSQGISGGALGTQYF
TRBV6-6 | . | CASSYRVAGSYEQYF
TRBV3-1/TRBV3-2 | . | CASSQDGLAGVWSYNEQFF
TRBV10-1 | . | CASSVTREARSAFLCETQYF
TRBV25-1 | . | CASSPAPGSVNTGELFF
TRBV2 | . | CASTKNRGILVATNEKLFF
TRBV18 | once | CASSPTGDTGELFF
TRBV18 | . | CASSPQQNTEAFF
TRBV9 | . | CASSVGAGGTYEQYF
TRBV6-2/TRBV6-3 | . | CASSYVAASDTQYF
TRBV19 | . | CASSQTGFNSPLHF
TRBV4-1 | . | CASSQDFGQYNYEQYF
TRBV10-3 | . | CAISEGTGPYEQYF
TRBV7-2 | . | CASSFASGIVTGELFF
TRBV19 | . | CASKIHGQSYEQYF
TRBV27 | few | CASSFGTSGMQYF
TRBV5-1 | . | CASSSGQALGADTQYF
TRBV7-2 | . | CASSLSASGSTHEQYF
TRBV3-1/TRBV3-2 | . | CASSQQGNQKAFF
TRBV25-1 | . | CASRETGNTEAFF
TRBV11-2 | . | CASSPIGTPLRGTEAFF
TRBV18 | . | CASSPGTNSYEQYF
TRBV9 | . | CASSAGQGWETQYF
TRBV2 | . | CASSELGGRGDTQYF
TRBV10-3 | . | CATAGGPKSDTQYF
TRBV5-1 | . | CASSSFSGRVYEQYF
TRBV10-2 | . | CASGAGGDPYF
TRBV27 | . | CASSATGGTQYF
TRBV5-5 | . | CASSTAGSGGPYNEQFF
TRBV2 | once | CASSDLQSGYQETQYF
TRBV7-9 | . | CASSRVVAKNIQYF
TRBV28 | . | CASSFVAVSNEQFF
TRBV14 | . | CASSLRTGMNTEAFF
TRBV7-9 | . | CASISSGANVLTF
TRBV19 | few | CASSRLAGSQETQYF
TRBV6-2/TRBV6-3 | few | CASSYSSLGGDRPQHF
TRBV7-2 | . | CASSLGAGVHEQYF